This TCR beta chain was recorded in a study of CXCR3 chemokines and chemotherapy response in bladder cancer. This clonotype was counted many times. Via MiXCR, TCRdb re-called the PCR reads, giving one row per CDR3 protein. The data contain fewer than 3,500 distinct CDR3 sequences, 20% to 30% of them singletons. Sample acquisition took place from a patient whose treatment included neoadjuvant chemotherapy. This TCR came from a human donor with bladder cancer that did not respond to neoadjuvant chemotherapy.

CDR3 coding DNA: TGTGCCAGCAGCTTAGAGGGTGGCGGGGGGGCCCGGGAGACCCAGTACTTC. Residues: CASSLEGGGGARETQYF. V gene TRBV11-2 combines with J gene TRBJ2-5; 9 bases are a match to TRBD2. Trimming removed 0 bases from V and 5 bases from J; junction bases left unmatched: 10. Germline V gene data show CDR1 as SGHAT and CDR2 as FQNNGV. CDR3 length: 17 residues. The complete variable domain, with remaining parts taken from reference TRBV11-2 and TRBJ2-5, reads EAGVAQSPRYKIIEKRQSVAFWCNPISGHATLYWYQQILGQGPKLLIQFQNNGVVDDSQLPKDRFSAERLKGVDSTLKIQPAKLEDSAVYLCASSLEGGGGARETQYFGPGTRLLVL.